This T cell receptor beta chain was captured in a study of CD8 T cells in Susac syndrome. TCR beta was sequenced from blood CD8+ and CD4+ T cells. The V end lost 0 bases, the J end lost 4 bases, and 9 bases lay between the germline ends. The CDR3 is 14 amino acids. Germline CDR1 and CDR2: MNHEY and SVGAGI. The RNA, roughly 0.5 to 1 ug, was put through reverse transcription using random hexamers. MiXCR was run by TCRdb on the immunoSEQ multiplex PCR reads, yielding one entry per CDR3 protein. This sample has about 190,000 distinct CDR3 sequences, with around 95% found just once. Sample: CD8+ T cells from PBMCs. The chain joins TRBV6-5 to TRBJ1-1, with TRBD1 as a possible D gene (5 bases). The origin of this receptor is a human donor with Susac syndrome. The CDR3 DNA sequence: TGTGCCAGCAGTTACTCCTCAGGGCCCACTGAAGCTTTCTTT. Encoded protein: CASSYSSGPTEAFF.